The 10 T cell receptor beta chains below come from one sample, sequenced in a study of T cell responses to AZD1222 COVID-19 vaccine. The protocol was immunoSEQ multiplex PCR, while the TCRdb copy is restricted to in-frame clones and leaves out a portion. The data show under 40,000 clones, with about 84% seen just once and roughly 4% held by the top ten. This specimen consisted of peripheral blood, obtained 28 days after the second AZD1222 dose. The receptors here all came from an adult who received the AZD1222 COVID-19 vaccine.

The chain carries TRBV18 and TRBJ1-1, with 10 bases lining up with TRBD1. V lost 6 bases and J lost 3; bases outside the gene matches: 7. CDR1 is KGHSH and CDR2 is LQKENI in the germline V gene. The CDR3 extends over 15 amino acids. CDR3 residues: CASSRPGTGDTEAFF. The CDR3, as DNA: TGTGCCAGCTCGCGACCCGGGACAGGGGACACTGAAGCTTTCTTT.

The rearrangement links TRBV6-5 to TRBJ1-1; the D gene is possibly TRBD1 (5 bases). Germline CDR1 and CDR2: MNHEY and SVGAGI. The V end was cut by 2 bases, the J end by 4 bases, with 14 bases between. The CDR3 has 15 amino acids. The CDR3 protein is CASSYVRGIGTEAFF. The CDR3, as DNA: TGTGCCAGCAGTTACGTTAGGGGAATAGGCACTGAAGCTTTCTTT.

The chain uses TRBV5-4 and TRBJ2-7; a weak D match, TRBD2 (6 bases). V lost 0 bases and J lost 0, with 10 bases in between. The CDR3 totals 15 residues. Per germline, CDR1 SGHNT and CDR2 YYREEE (reference sequence). As DNA, the CDR3 is TGTGCCAGCAGCTTGGCGGAGGGTATCTCCTACGAGCAGTACTTC. This sequence encodes CASSLAEGISYEQYF.

This clone came up once. This chain joins TRBV7-2 and TRBJ1-2; D unresolved. The CDR3 runs 11 residues. V was pared by 0 bases and J by 8 bases, with 4 bases between. Germline values: CDR1 SGHTA, CDR2 FQGNSA. The CDR3 spells CASSLARGYTF. In DNA form, the CDR3 reads TGTGCCAGCAGCTTAGCAAGGGGCTACACCTTC. Full variable domain (outside the CDR3, taken from reference TRBV7-2 and TRBJ1-2): GAGVSQSPSNKVTEKGKDVELRCDPISGHTALYWYRQSLGQGLEFLIYFQGNSAPDKSGLPSDRFSAERTGGSVSTLTIQRTQQEDSAVYLCASSLARGYTFGSGTRLTVV.

The chain couples TRBV15 to TRBJ2-1; 12 bases align to TRBD2. Germline assignment: CDR1 LNHNV and CDR2 YYDKDF (reference sequence). V was clipped by 5 bases and J by 4 bases; unmatched bases: 3. The CDR3 contains 15 residues. CDR3 in DNA: TGTGCCACCAGCCCCGGGACTAGCGGGTACAATGAGCAGTTCTTC. Its translation is CATSPGTSGYNEQFF. The whole variable domain, filled in from reference TRBV15 and TRBJ2-1, reads DAMVIQNPRYQVTQFGKPVTLSCSQTLNHNVMYWYQQKSSQAPKLLFHYYDKDFNNEADTPDNFQSRRPNTSFCFLDIRSPGLGDTAMYLCATSPGTSGYNEQFFGPGTRLTVL.

The count of this clone is one. This chain uses TRBV20-1 with TRBJ1-5; TRBD1 matches at 11 bases. Germline V gives CDR1 DFQATT, CDR2 SNEGSKA (reference sequence). CDR3 length: 15 amino acids. Unmatched junction bases numbered 7, after V lost 3 bases and J lost 6 bases. In DNA, the CDR3 is TGCAGTGCTAGTGGGACAGGGGGTTCTGGTCAGCCCCAGCATTTT. This gives the protein CSASGTGGSGQPQHF.

The V call is TRBV3-1 (or the pseudogene TRBV3-2), the J call TRBJ2-7, with unresolved D. Germline CDR1 LGHDT, CDR2 YNNKEL (reference sequence). Trimming cost V 0 bases and J 6 bases, with 3 bases left between them. The CDR3 is 11 residues long. CDR3 sequence (DNA): TGTGCCAGCAGCCAAGAGGCCGAGCAGTACTTC. It translates to CASSQEAEQYF.

In its sample, this clone was seen a few times. J is TRBJ1-2 and V is TRBV6-5; D is possibly TRBD1 (6 bases). V lost 8 bases, J lost 8 bases, and 21 bases lay in between. This CDR3 has 14 residues. Germline CDR1 reads MNHEY; CDR2 reads SVGAGI. CDR3 loop: CASGLRGGPGGYTF. The CDR3 DNA follows: TGTGCCAGCGGACTACGTGGGGGGCCTGGCGGCTACACCTTC.

The chain uses TRBV6-5 and TRBJ2-7, with a weak D call TRBD2 (5 bases). The CDR3 is 13 residues long. Trimming removed 6 bases at V and 4 bases at J, with 13 bases between. Germline lookup yields CDR1 MNHEY and CDR2 SVGAGI. The CDR3, as DNA: TGTGCCAGCAGGAAGGACGGGATATACGAGCAGTACTTC. Protein sequence: CASRKDGIYEQYF.

The chain employs TRBV5-6 and TRBJ1-2; 7 bases agree with TRBD1. Germline lookup yields CDR1 SGHDT and CDR2 YYEEEE. This CDR3 is built from 13 residues. V gave up 0 bases and J gave up 8 bases; unmatched junction bases: 4. The CDR3, as DNA: TGTGCCAGCAGCTTGGGACAGGGACACGGCTACACCTTC. It codes for CASSLGQGHGYTF.